Below, 23 T cell receptor beta chains from the same sample are listed, as sequenced in a study of T cell responses to AZD1222 COVID-19 vaccine. Measured with immunoSEQ multiplex PCR; TCRdb has only the in-frame clones, and not every one. This sample has fewer than 55,000 clones, with less than 95% found just once. The sequenced sample was peripheral blood, obtained 28 days after the second AZD1222 dose. All receptors come from an adult who received the AZD1222 COVID-19 vaccine.

This chain connects TRBV5-4 to TRBJ2-5; 8 nucleotides align to TRBD2. J was trimmed by 5 bases and V by 4 bases; bases with no gene match: 7. Germline CDR1 and CDR2: SGHNT and YYREEE (reference sequence). The length of the CDR3 is 14 residues. CDR3 amino acids: CASSRREAGETQYF. The CDR3 DNA reads as TGTGCCAGCAGCCGGCGGGAGGCAGGGGAGACCCAGTACTTC.

This rearrangement joins TRBV29-1 to TRBJ2-5; D perhaps matches TRBD2 (6 bases). The germline CDR1 and CDR2 sequences are SQVTM and ANQGSEA. With 3 bases removed from V and 5 bases from J, the gap between germline ends came to 16 bases. This CDR3 is 14 amino acids long. CDR3 sequence: CSVDSGGSRETQYF. The CDR3 DNA sequence: TGCAGCGTTGATAGTGGGGGGTCGCGGGAGACCCAGTACTTC.

The chain carries TRBV18 and TRBJ1-5; D gene ambiguous. CDR3 size: 16 residues. Per the germline V gene, CDR1 is KGHSH and CDR2 is LQKENI. The V end lost 5 bases, the J end lost 0 bases, and 14 bases lay between the germline ends. This chain's CDR3 is CASSWTRQSSNQPQHF. The CDR3 region has the DNA TGTGCCAGCTCATGGACCAGGCAGAGTAGCAATCAGCCCCAGCATTTT.

The chain recombines TRBV6-5 with TRBJ2-5, with TRBD2 matching 9 bases. Germline lookup yields CDR1 MNHEY and CDR2 SVGAGI. After removal of 8 bases from V and 2 bases from J, the junction contained 6 bases not matched to a gene. The CDR3 runs 14 residues. The CDR3 DNA follows: TGTGCCAGCGGGGTCAGCGGGGGGCAAGAGACCCAGTACTTC. Protein sequence: CASGVSGGQETQYF.

The CDR3 sequence is CASSQDVQGRNSPLHF. In DNA form, the CDR3 reads TGTGCCAGCAGCCAAGATGTGCAGGGAAGGAATTCACCCCTCCACTTT. The chain recombines TRBV3-1 (or the pseudogene TRBV3-2) with TRBJ1-6; D is perhaps TRBD1 (5 bases). V dropped 0 bases and J dropped 7 bases, with 13 bases sitting between them. Looked up from germline, CDR1 is LGHDT and CDR2 is YNNKEL (reference sequence). The CDR3 length is 16 residues.

The rearrangement uses TRBV10-1 and TRBJ1-1, with no clear D. Germline V lookup: CDR1 WNHNN, CDR2 SYGVQD (reference sequence). The V gene lost 4 bases and the J gene lost 1 base, with 7 bases spanning the gap. The CDR3 is 13 amino acids. The CDR3 is CASSVGTNTEAFF. DNA for the CDR3: TGCGCCAGCAGTGTGGGCACGAACACTGAAGCTTTCTTT.

The chain links TRBV6-5 to TRBJ2-7; D is perhaps TRBD2 (6 bases). CDR1 and CDR2 from the germline V gene are MNHEY and SVGAGI. V was cut by 7 bases and J by 3 bases, with 16 bases left in between. The CDR3 spans 14 residues. The CDR3 loop is CASTEVGGNYEQYF. The DNA of the CDR3 is TGTGCCAGCACCGAAGTGGGGGGAAACTACGAGCAGTACTTC.

The chain has TRBV5-4 and TRBJ1-2; TRBD1 might be the D (5 bases). There are 18 residues in the CDR3. Per the germline V gene, CDR1 is SGHNT and CDR2 is YYREEE (reference sequence). Trimming removed 1 base at V and 3 bases at J, with 22 bases between. CDR3 sequence reads: CASSLNVGTGTRHYGYTF. In nucleotides, the CDR3 is TGTGCCAGCAGCTTGAACGTCGGGACGGGAACTAGGCACTATGGCTACACCTTC.

V usage is TRBV6-6 and J usage is TRBJ1-3, with D possibly being TRBD1 (6 bases). Trimming left V 0 bases short and J 3 bases short, with 9 bases between. The CDR3 length is 15 residues. Germline CDR1 reads MNHNY; CDR2 reads SVGAGI (reference sequence). As DNA, the CDR3 is TGTGCCAGCAGTTACTCTGAGGGGGGTGGAAACACCATATATTTT. Protein: CASSYSEGGGNTIYF.

The genes are TRBV6-5 and TRBJ2-1; 7 bases agree with TRBD1. There are 14 residues in the CDR3. The ends lost 6 bases at V and 2 bases at J; junction bases unmatched: 4. In germline, CDR1 is MNHEY, CDR2 SVGAGI. The CDR3, as DNA: TGTGCCAGCAGACCTACAGGGGCCTACAATGAGCAGTTCTTC. It codes for CASRPTGAYNEQFF.

This chain joins TRBV4-3 and TRBJ1-1; D is unclear. The CDR3 sequence is 13 residues long. Trimming removed 1 base at V and 0 bases at J, with 3 bases between. Looked up from germline, CDR1 is LGHNA and CDR2 is YSLEER. For the CDR3, the DNA is TGCGCCAGCAGCCAAGGGATGAACACTGAAGCTTTCTTT. Encoded protein: CASSQGMNTEAFF.

The chain links TRBV30 to TRBJ2-1; unclear D gene. In germline, CDR1 is GTSNPN, CDR2 SVGIG (reference sequence). The V gene lost 0 bases and the J gene lost 0 bases, with 9 bases spanning the gap. The CDR3 length is 15 residues. CDR3 nucleotide sequence: TGTGCCTGGAGTGTCGACTGGAGCTCCTACAATGAGCAGTTCTTC. Its protein is CAWSVDWSSYNEQFF.

Only a few counts were recorded for this clone. The chain employs TRBV5-4 and TRBJ2-3; D ambiguous. The ends were cut back, 0 bases at V and 1 base at J, with 3 bases in the middle. The CDR3 has 13 amino acids. Germline V CDR1 and CDR2: SGHNT, YYREEE (reference sequence). As DNA, the CDR3 is TGTGCCAGCAGCTTGGGGGGCACAGATACGCAGTATTTT. Protein: CASSLGGTDTQYF.

By sample fraction, this clone is medium-sized (0.01 to 0.1%). The chain uses TRBV19 and TRBJ2-7; D gene ambiguous. Germline V gives CDR1 LNHDA, CDR2 SQIVND (reference sequence). This CDR3 region has 11 residues. The V end lost 5 bases, the J end lost 3 bases, and 5 bases lay between the germline ends. CDR3 in amino acids: CASSPGYEQYF. The DNA for the CDR3 is TGTGCCAGTAGTCCGGGCTACGAGCAGTACTTC.

The chain couples TRBV7-9 to TRBJ2-7; maybe TRBD1 (5 bases). In germline, CDR1 is SEHNR, CDR2 FQNEAQ (reference sequence). Deletions cut 1 base from V and 2 bases from J, with 18 bases between. There are 17 residues in the CDR3. CDR3 DNA: TGTGCCAGCAGCTTAGGCGCTGGACACACCTCGGCCTACGAGCAGTACTTC. Its protein product is CASSLGAGHTSAYEQYF.

The rearrangement joins TRBV30 to TRBJ1-3; the D gene is possibly TRBD1 (6 bases). The germline gives CDR1 GTSNPN, CDR2 SVGIG (reference sequence). V shed 2 bases and J shed 0 bases, with 14 bases lying between them. This CDR3 comprises 16 residues. The chain's CDR3 is CAWSPLGTFSGNTIYF. In DNA, the CDR3 is TGTGCCTGGAGTCCCCTTGGGACATTCTCTGGAAACACCATATATTTT.

The chain recombines TRBV29-1 with TRBJ1-1; perhaps TRBD1 as D (6 bases). The germline gives CDR1 SQVTM, CDR2 ANQGSEA. Between the trimmed V and J ends, which lost 7 bases and 0 bases, there was a span of 12 bases. The CDR3 totals 13 residues. This chain's CDR3 is CSAQTGMNTEAFF. The CDR3 DNA reads TGCAGCGCTCAAACAGGGATGAACACTGAAGCTTTCTTT.

The CDR3 reads CASSYGATALTDTQYF. The CDR3 DNA sequence: TGTGCCAGCAGTTACGGGGCGACTGCCTTAACAGATACGCAGTATTTT. J is TRBJ2-3 and V is TRBV6-2 or TRBV6-3, with D possibly matching TRBD1 (5 bases). V was shortened by 2 bases and J by 3 bases, with 15 bases between the two germline ends. CDR3 length equals 16 residues. Per germline, CDR1 MNHEY and CDR2 SVGEGT.

This CDR3 reads CAISGGGGDEQYF. The CDR3 DNA reads TGTGCCATCAGTGGAGGGGGTGGCGACGAGCAGTACTTC. This chain connects TRBV10-3 to TRBJ2-7; a weak D match, TRBD1 (6 bases). Deletions cut 4 bases from V and 5 bases from J, with 12 bases between. Germline V gives CDR1 ENHRY, CDR2 SYGVKD. The CDR3 covers 13 residues.

The chain is built from TRBV9 and TRBJ1-2, with 7 bases aligning to TRBD1. The CDR3 spans 14 residues. V was pared by 3 bases and J by 7 bases, with 9 bases of the junction left unmatched. Germline V lookup: CDR1 SGDLS, CDR2 YYNGEE. DNA of the CDR3: TGTGCCAGCAGCGACTCGGGACAGTTTAGTGGCTACACCTTC. Translated, it gives CASSDSGQFSGYTF.

For the CDR3, the DNA is TGCGCCAGCAGTCAATCGGGCTTCAATTCAGGGGCGAAGTCTCTCAATTCGTATGGCTACACCTTC. This encodes CASSQSGFNSGAKSLNSYGYTF. V is TRBV23-1 and J is TRBJ1-2, with D perhaps TRBD1 (6 bases). TRBV23-1 is flagged as an ORF with uncertain function. The germline V and J ends were trimmed by 0 bases and 5 bases, with 34 bases remaining between them. This CDR3 has 22 residues.

Details on this clone: A junction boundary mismatches the germline segment, possibly from a read error. The chain joins TRBV29-1 to TRBJ1-1; no reliable D call. Germline assignment: CDR1 SQVTM and CDR2 ANQGSEA. The length of the CDR3 is 13 residues. The CDR3 region is CSVEDTLNTEAFF. DNA of the CDR3: TGCAGCGTGGAAGACACGTTGAACACTGAAGCTTTCTTT.

CDR3 DNA: TGCGCCAGCAGCCAAGTGGGGACTAGCTCAGATACGCAGTATTTT. Protein product: CASSQVGTSSDTQYF. This sequence joins TRBV4-1 and TRBJ2-3; 9 bases fit TRBD2. Germline assignment: CDR1 MGHRA and CDR2 YSYEKL. V lost 1 base to trimming and J lost 4 bases; unmatched junction nucleotides: 3. The CDR3 totals 15 residues.